The entry below describes one T cell receptor beta chain. The CDR3 extends 3 residues past the end of the read, so its final part is completed from the germline J gene. Germline V gene data show CDR1 as SGHRS and CDR2 as YFSETQ. The CDR3 totals 17 residues. The trim removed 4 bases at V and 6 bases at J, leaving 15 bases unmatched. The assay was immunoSEQ multiplex PCR, and TCRdb's table has in-frame clones only and misses some. The clone table shows 15,000 to 20,000 clones, with the ten largest holding over 9.5%. This sample stems from a study of T cells in women clearing cervical HPV infection. The sequenced sample was blood buffy coat. The chain employs TRBV5-1 and TRBJ2-2, with TRBD2 matching over 7 bases. The clonotype was recovered from a woman aged 18-69 years with a cervical HPV16 infection that either progressed to CIN3+ or cleared (not recorded which). This chain's CDR3 is CASSQGTIPRGAGELFF. The DNA read from the CDR3 is TGCGCCAGCAGCCAAGGGACTATTCCGCGCGGCGCCGGGGAG.